The rows below give T cell receptor beta chains drawn from one sample of a study of T-cell reconstitution after alpha-beta-depleted transplantation in children. MiXCR was run by TCRdb on the PCR reads, yielding one entry per CDR3 protein. This sample yields about 240,000 distinct CDR3 sequences, of which 12% are seen a single time; over 2.5% belongs to the top ten. The input for sequencing was PBMCs from the stem cell graft donor, taken from the stem cell graft. The receptors stem from a human donor who donated a stem cell graft to a child with acute lymphoblastic leukemia. CDR3s include the opening cysteine and the closing phenylalanine or tryptophan. D genes are given only for firm matches. The listing skips clone size in some rows; elsewhere it reads once, few, many or a size class.

>few|TRBV7-2|TRBJ2-1|NA
CASSPREGAYNEQFF
TGTGCCAGCAGCCCCCGGGAGGGGGCGTACAATGAGCAGTTCTTC
>many|TRBV28|TRBJ2-3|TRBD2
CASSRGLGKDRDTQYF
TGTGCCAGCAGCCGCGGACTAGGTAAAGATAGAGATACGCAGTATTTT
>NA|TRBV29-1|TRBJ2-1|NA
CSVLQANPYNEQFF
TGCAGCGTTTTACAGGCAAATCCCTACAATGAGCAGTTCTTC
>many|TRBV19|TRBJ2-1|NA
CASTPGSAYNEQFF
TGTGCCAGTACCCCGGGGAGTGCCTACAATGAGCAGTTCTTC
>many|TRBV7-8|TRBJ2-7|NA
CASSLRGMYEQYF
TGTGCCAGCAGCCTACGCGGGATGTACGAGCAGTACTTC
>many|TRBV28|TRBJ2-5|NA
CASSLSLETQYF
TGTGCCAGCAGTTTAAGTCTGGAGACCCAGTACTTC
>NA|TRBV20-1|TRBJ2-7|NA
CSVKNEFPYYEQYF
TGCAGTGTTAAGAATGAGTTCCCTTACTACGAGCAGTACTTC
>many|TRBV12-3/TRBV12-4|TRBJ2-2|TRBD1
CASTRQGGTGELFF
TGTGCCAGCACCCGACAGGGTGGAACCGGGGAGCTGTTTTTT
>NA|TRBV6-2/TRBV6-3|TRBJ2-7|NA
CASSYALDPREQYF
TGTGCCAGCAGTTACGCCCTAGACCCGAGAGAGCAGTACTTC
>many|TRBV27|TRBJ2-7|NA
CASSAQGGYYEQYF
TGTGCCAGCAGTGCACAGGGCGGATACTACGAGCAGTACTTC
>many|TRBV20-1|TRBJ2-3|TRBD2
CSVRGGLGLAGTDTQYF
TGCAGTGTCAGGGGGGGGCTGGGACTAGCCGGCACAGATACGCAGTATTTT
>many|TRBV7-2|TRBJ2-5|NA
CASSLAGHRGETQYF
TGTGCCAGCAGCTTAGCGGGGCATAGGGGAGAGACCCAGTACTTC
>many|TRBV5-1|TRBJ2-1|NA
CASSLVGRNEQFF
TGCGCCAGCAGCTTGGTCGGCAGAAATGAGCAGTTCTTC
>NA|TRBV30|TRBJ2-7|NA
CAWSRWGGPYEQYF
TGTGCCTGGTCCCGATGGGGGGGGCCCTACGAGCAGTACTTC
>many|TRBV18|TRBJ2-1|NA
CASSNRGLYNEQFF
TGTGCCAGCTCCAACAGGGGACTCTACAATGAGCAGTTCTTC
>many|TRBV12-3/TRBV12-4|TRBJ2-2|NA
CASSLLTAGQTGELFF
TGTGCCAGCAGTTTATTAACGGCAGGTCAAACCGGGGAGCTGTTTTTT
>many|TRBV6-2/TRBV6-3|TRBJ2-7|NA
CASSYSRAAYEQYF
TGTGCCAGCAGTTACTCGAGGGCAGCCTACGAGCAGTACTTC
>many|TRBV18|TRBJ1-5|NA
CASSPATSVGNQPQHF
TGTGCCAGCTCACCCGCTACGTCGGTAGGCAATCAGCCCCAGCATTTT
>many|TRBV20-1|TRBJ1-6|NA
CSARDTVSSYNSPLHF
TGCAGTGCTAGGGACACAGTAAGCTCCTATAATTCACCCCTCCACTTT
>NA|TRBV7-9|TRBJ2-5|NA
CASSLEPPAQYF
TGTGCCAGCAGCTTAGAACCGCCGGCCCAGTACTTC
>many|TRBV10-3|TRBJ2-1|NA
CAISESGLPELSEQFF
TGTGCCATCAGTGAGTCGGGCCTCCCGGAGCTCTCTGAGCAGTTCTTC
>many|TRBV29-1|TRBJ1-1|NA
CSVRGPGAITEAFF
TGCAGCGTGAGGGGACCGGGGGCGATCACTGAAGCTTTCTTT
>many|TRBV5-8|TRBJ2-3|TRBD2
CASSWGGSTDTQYF
TGTGCCAGCAGCTGGGGGGGAAGCACAGATACGCAGTATTTT
>NA|TRBV6-5|TRBJ1-2|NA
CASSYSQGGFNYGYTF
TGTGCCAGCAGTTATTCACAGGGAGGGTTTAACTATGGCTACACCTTC
>many|TRBV29-1|TRBJ2-7|TRBD1
CSVAGQGREQYF
TGCAGCGTCGCGGGACAGGGTCGCGAGCAGTACTTC
>NA|TRBV4-2|TRBJ2-7|NA
CASRKTGTGEQYF
TGTGCCAGCAGGAAGACAGGGACTGGGGAGCAGTACTTC
>many|TRBV6-2/TRBV6-3|TRBJ1-1|NA
CASSYVVWGSEAFF
TGTGCCAGCAGTTACGTCGTATGGGGATCTGAAGCTTTCTTT
>many|TRBV24-1|TRBJ1-5|NA
CATSPVLLGGQPHLYDQPQHF
TGTGCCACCAGTCCTGTCCTCCTGGGGGGGCAGCCCCACCTCTACGATCAGCCCCAGCATTTT
>many|TRBV5-6|TRBJ1-1|NA
CASSRSWGGTEAFF
TGTGCCAGCAGCCGTTCGTGGGGTGGCACTGAAGCTTTCTTT
>many|TRBV20-1|TRBJ1-6|NA
CSASRVRGSSYNSPLHF
TGCAGTGCTAGCCGGGTGAGGGGTAGCTCCTATAATTCACCCCTCCACTTT
>many|TRBV12-3/TRBV12-4|TRBJ2-3|NA
CASSFRGTRVFSTDTQYF
TGTGCCAGCAGTTTTAGAGGGACGCGCGTGTTTAGCACAGATACGCAGTATTTT
>many|TRBV5-1|TRBJ2-2|NA
CASSSKLGAAGELFF
TGCGCCAGCAGCTCGAAACTTGGGGCTGCCGGGGAGCTGTTTTTT
>many|TRBV24-1|TRBJ2-2|NA
CATSDFGQRNGELFF
TGTGCCACCAGTGATTTTGGGCAGAGGAACGGGGAGCTGTTTTTT
>many|TRBV6-2/TRBV6-3|TRBJ1-2|NA
CASSYSLYGYTF
TGTGCCAGCAGTTACAGTCTTTACGGCTACACCTTC
>many|TRBV6-5|TRBJ1-4|TRBD1
CASSYLTGSEKLFF
TGTGCCAGCAGTTACCTGACAGGGAGTGAAAAACTGTTTTTT
>many|TRBV7-9|TRBJ1-2|NA
CASSLAGTYGYTF
TGTGCCAGCAGCTTAGCGGGGACTTATGGCTACACCTTC
>many|TRBV20-1|TRBJ1-2|NA
CSASIGTLRTF
TGCAGTGCTAGTATCGGGACATTGAGAACCTTC
>many|TRBV7-2|TRBJ1-2|TRBD1
CASSLGQGAGYTF
TGTGCCAGCAGCTTGGGACAGGGGGCGGGCTACACCTTC
>many|TRBV20-1|TRBJ2-1|NA
CSARETNEQFF
TGCAGTGCTAGAGAAACCAATGAGCAGTTCTTC
>many|TRBV29-1|TRBJ2-3|NA
CSVYLDGTDTQYF
TGCAGCGTCTACCTTGACGGCACAGATACGCAGTATTTT
>many|TRBV28|TRBJ2-3|TRBD2
CASVFGRADTQYF
TGTGCCAGCGTTTTCGGGAGGGCAGATACGCAGTATTTT
>many|TRBV19|TRBJ1-5|NA
CASRGRHLYSNQPQHF
TGTGCCAGTAGGGGAAGACACCTTTATAGCAATCAGCCCCAGCATTTT
>NA|TRBV12-3/TRBV12-4|TRBJ1-1|NA
CASTVGTEAFF
TGTGCCAGCACCGTAGGGACTGAAGCTTTCTTT
>many|TRBV5-1|TRBJ2-6|NA
CASKLMGSGANVLTF
TGCGCCAGCAAGCTAATGGGGTCTGGGGCCAACGTCCTGACTTTC
>few|TRBV19|TRBJ2-3|NA
CASSIRPFTDTQYF
TGTGCCAGTAGTATTCGCCCTTTCACAGATACGCAGTATTTT
>NA|TRBV25-1|TRBJ1-5|NA
CASGRSGANQPQHF
TGTGCCAGCGGGCGGAGTGGGGCCAATCAGCCCCAGCATTTT
>many|TRBV28|TRBJ2-1|TRBD2
CASLGLAGIHEQFF
TGTGCCAGCCTAGGACTAGCGGGAATCCATGAGCAGTTCTTC
>NA|TRBV27|TRBJ2-7|NA
CASSFSIPLYEQYF
TGTGCCAGCAGTTTCTCCATCCCCCTCTACGAGCAGTACTTC
>NA|TRBV12-3/TRBV12-4|TRBJ2-7|TRBD1
CASSLRGQGEQYF
TGTGCCAGCAGTCTGCGGGGACAGGGAGAGCAGTACTTC
>many|TRBV28|TRBJ2-7|NA
CASSFRGADKTYEQYF
TGTGCCAGCAGTTTCAGAGGGGCCGACAAAACCTACGAGCAGTACTTC
>many|TRBV5-1|TRBJ2-1|NA
CASSRDLSDYNEQFF
TGCGCCAGCAGCCGGGACCTATCCGACTACAATGAGCAGTTCTTC
>many|TRBV28|TRBJ1-2|NA
CASSLPEGVYGYTF
TGTGCCAGCAGTTTGCCAGAGGGGGTCTATGGCTACACCTTC
>many|TRBV5-1|TRBJ1-1|TRBD1
CASSDGQGNTEAFF
TGCGCCAGCAGCGACGGACAGGGGAACACTGAAGCTTTCTTT